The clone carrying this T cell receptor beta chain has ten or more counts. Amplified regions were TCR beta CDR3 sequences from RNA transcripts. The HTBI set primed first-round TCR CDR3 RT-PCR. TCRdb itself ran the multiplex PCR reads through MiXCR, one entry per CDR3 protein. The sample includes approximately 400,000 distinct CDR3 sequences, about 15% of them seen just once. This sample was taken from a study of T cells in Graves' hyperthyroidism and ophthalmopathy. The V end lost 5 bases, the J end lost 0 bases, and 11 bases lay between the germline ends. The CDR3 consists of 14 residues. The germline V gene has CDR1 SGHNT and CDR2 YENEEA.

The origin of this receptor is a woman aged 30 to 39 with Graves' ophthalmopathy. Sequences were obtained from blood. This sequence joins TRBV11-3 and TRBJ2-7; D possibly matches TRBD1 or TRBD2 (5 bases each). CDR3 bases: TGTGCCAGCAGCGCCCTTGGGGGCTCCTACGAGCAGTACTTC. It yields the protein CASSALGGSYEQYF.